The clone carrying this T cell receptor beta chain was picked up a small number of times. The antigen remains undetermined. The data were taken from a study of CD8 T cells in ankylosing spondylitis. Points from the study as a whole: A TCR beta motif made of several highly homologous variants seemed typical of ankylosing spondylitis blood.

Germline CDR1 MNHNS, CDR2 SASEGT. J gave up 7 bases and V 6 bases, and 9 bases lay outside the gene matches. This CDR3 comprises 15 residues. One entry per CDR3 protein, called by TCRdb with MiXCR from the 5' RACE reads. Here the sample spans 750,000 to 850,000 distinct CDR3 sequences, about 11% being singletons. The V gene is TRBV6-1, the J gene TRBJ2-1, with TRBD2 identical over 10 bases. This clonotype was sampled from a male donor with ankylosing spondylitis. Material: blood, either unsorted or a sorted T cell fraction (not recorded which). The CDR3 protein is CASRIAGGLWNEQFF. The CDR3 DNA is TGTGCCAGCAGGATAGCGGGGGGCCTTTGGAATGAGCAGTTCTTC.